This T cell receptor (beta chain) was profiled in a study of cytomegalovirus exposure and HLA in healthy donors. Study results and caveats: TCR beta sequences numbering 15,000 to 20,000 were associated with HLA alleles at 0.05 false discovery rate in a later analysis. High sensitivity and specificity were reportedly achieved when the classifier diagnosed cytomegalovirus status. What a later analysis showed was that several of the most significant clusters appeared linked to common viral pathogens.

The table lists this clone with a count of one. Its antigen is undetermined. The CDR3 has 16 amino acids. The trim removed 2 bases at V and 0 bases at J, leaving 6 bases unmatched. Germline CDR1 reads SGHRS; CDR2 reads YFSETQ. With 60 Vbeta and 13 Jbeta primers, the PCR was carried out. The data were produced by immunoSEQ multiplex PCR, yet TCRdb's version contains in-frame clones alone and is incomplete. This table holds 120,000 or so clones, around 66% found once. The chain is built from TRBV5-1 and TRBJ1-2, with TRBD1 matching 8 bases. This sequence originates from a man younger than 35 in good health and CMV-seronegative. Sequenced material: PBMCs. The CDR3 DNA reads as TGCGCCAGCAGCTTAGAATTGACAGGGGCTAACTATGGCTACACCTTC. Translating it yields CASSLELTGANYGYTF.